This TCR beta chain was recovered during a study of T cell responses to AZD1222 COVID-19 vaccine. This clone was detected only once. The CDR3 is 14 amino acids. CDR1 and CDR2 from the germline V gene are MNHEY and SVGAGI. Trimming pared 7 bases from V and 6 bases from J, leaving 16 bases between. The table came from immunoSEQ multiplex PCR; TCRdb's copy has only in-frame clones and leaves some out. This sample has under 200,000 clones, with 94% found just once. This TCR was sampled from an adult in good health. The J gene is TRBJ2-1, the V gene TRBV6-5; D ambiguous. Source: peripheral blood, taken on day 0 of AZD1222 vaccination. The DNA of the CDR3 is TGTGCCAGCATGTATTTAGGGAAAGGCAATGAGCAGTTCTTC. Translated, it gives CASMYLGKGNEQFF.